Listed below are T cell receptor beta chains from one sample, sequenced in a study of blood T cell repertoires in COVID-19. The protocol was immunoSEQ multiplex PCR, while the TCRdb copy is restricted to in-frame clones and leaves out a portion. The sample lists roughly 200,000 clones, roughly 88% occurring once. Sequenced material: PBMCs or T cells enriched from blood (not recorded which). These receptors all stem from a woman aged 30 to 39 who had recovered from COVID-19. The CDR3 runs from the conserved cysteine through the conserved F or W. The order of the fields is clone size, D gene, V gene, J gene, CDR3 protein, CDR3 DNA. A D gene is named only where the DNA matches it firmly. For some rows the clone size is stated as once, few or many, or as a class when expanded; others skip it.

few	TRBD1	TRBV18	TRBJ1-1	CASSLGQGNTEAFF	TGTGCCAGCTCACTGGGACAGGGGAACACTGAAGCTTTCTTT
.	.	TRBV7-9	TRBJ2-7	CATLGVAGPYEQYF	TGTGCCACCCTAGGGGTAGCCGGCCCCTACGAGCAGTACTTC
.	.	TRBV7-2	TRBJ2-7	CASSLEGSTYEQYF	TGTGCCAGCAGCTTAGAGGGGTCTACCTACGAGCAGTACTTC
.	TRBD1	TRBV9	TRBJ2-6	CASSVGDRKTGANVLTF	TGTGCCAGCAGCGTAGGGGACAGGAAAACTGGGGCCAACGTCCTGACTTTC
.	TRBD1	TRBV2	TRBJ1-2	CASSSGTEYGYTF	TGTGCCAGCAGCTCCGGGACAGAATATGGCTACACCTTC
few	.	TRBV7-2	TRBJ2-7	CASSYRLGQGRVEQYF	TGTGCCAGCAGCTACCGCTTGGGCCAGGGAAGGGTCGAGCAGTACTTC
.	.	TRBV7-2	TRBJ1-2	CASSQQVNYGYTF	TGTGCCAGTAGTCAACAGGTTAACTATGGCTACACCTTC
.	.	TRBV7-9	TRBJ1-1	CASSLGLILNTEAFF	TGTGCCAGCAGCTTAGGGCTGATCCTGAACACTGAAGCTTTCTTT
.	TRBD1	TRBV19	TRBJ1-2	CASSMAGQDYGYTF	TGTGCCAGTAGTATGGCCGGACAGGACTATGGCTACACCTTC
.	.	TRBV2	TRBJ2-2	CASQPGLATGELFF	TGTGCCAGCCAACCGGGACTGGCCACCGGGGAGCTGTTTTTT
.	TRBD1	TRBV19	TRBJ1-2	CASSITGGNYGYTF	TGTGCCAGCTCGATTACAGGGGGCAACTATGGCTACACCTTC
once	.	TRBV5-1	TRBJ2-1	CASSFPSSAPSYNEQFF	TGCGCCAGCAGCTTCCCTTCGAGTGCCCCCTCCTACAATGAGCAGTTCTTC
.	.	TRBV25-1	TRBJ2-6	CASSESRRSGANVLTF	TGTGCCAGCAGTGAATCTCGGCGGTCTGGGGCCAACGTCCTGACTTTC
few	TRBD2	TRBV5-1	TRBJ2-3	CASSLELAGKFYTQYF	TGCGCCAGCAGCTTGGAACTAGCGGGAAAGTTTTATACGCAGTATTTT
.	TRBD1	TRBV18	TRBJ1-6	CASSPGTGSSYNSPLHF	TGTGCCAGCTCACCAGGGACAGGGAGCTCCTATAATTCACCCCTCCACTTT
.	TRBD2	TRBV4-1	TRBJ2-7	CASSRTSGTSYEQYF	TGCGCCAGCAGCCGGACTAGCGGGACGTCCTACGAGCAGTACTTC
.	TRBD2	TRBV28	TRBJ2-3	CASSLGTSGSGATDTQYF	TGTGCCAGCAGTCTCGGGACTAGCGGGAGTGGGGCCACAGATACGCAGTATTTT
.	.	TRBV28	TRBJ1-2	CASSSDSGYTF	TGTGCCAGCAGTAGCGACTCTGGCTACACCTTC
once	TRBD1	TRBV29-1	TRBJ2-4	CSVGTGQGKNIQYF	TGCAGCGTGGGGACAGGACAGGGGAAAAACATTCAGTACTTC
.	TRBD2	TRBV28	TRBJ2-1	CASSFASGSRLSNEQFF	TGTGCCAGCAGTTTCGCTAGCGGGAGTAGGCTTAGCAATGAGCAGTTCTTC
.	.	TRBV28	TRBJ2-1	CASSPPGGTNEQFF	TGTGCCAGCAGCCCACCCGGGGGTACCAATGAGCAGTTCTTC
.	TRBD1	TRBV7-9	TRBJ2-7	CASSRTGSVNEQYF	TGTGCCAGCAGTAGGACAGGCTCGGTCAACGAGCAGTACTTC
.	.	TRBV5-3	TRBJ2-3	CARSLKSLPCTDTQYF	TGTGCCAGAAGCTTGAAAAGCCTTCCCTGCACAGATACGCAGTATTTT
.	.	TRBV29-1	TRBJ2-1	CSVLPLLQGSTWNEQFF	TGCAGCGTTCTTCCATTACTACAGGGAAGTACGTGGAATGAGCAGTTCTTC
.	TRBD2	TRBV7-2	TRBJ2-7	CASSSLAGVGEQYF	TGTGCCAGCAGCTCTCTAGCGGGAGTGGGAGAGCAGTACTTC
few	TRBD2	TRBV2	TRBJ2-2	CASSEGIPTSGKFSNTGELFF	TGTGCCAGCAGTGAAGGTATTCCGACTAGCGGGAAATTCTCGAACACCGGGGAGCTGTTTTTT
.	TRBD1	TRBV2	TRBJ1-2	CASTTQGAQNYGYTF	TGTGCCAGCACTACACAGGGGGCGCAGAACTATGGCTACACCTTC
.	TRBD1	TRBV6-5	TRBJ1-2	CASSYLLPGQNYGYTF	TGTGCCAGCAGTTACCTTCTCCCGGGACAGAACTATGGCTACACCTTC
.	TRBD1	TRBV27	TRBJ2-1	CASSSRDSLYNEQFF	TGTGCCAGCAGTTCCCGGGACAGTCTCTACAATGAGCAGTTCTTC
.	TRBD2	TRBV27	TRBJ2-1	CASSFPGLASNEQFF	TGTGCCAGCAGTTTTCCGGGACTAGCGTCCAATGAGCAGTTCTTC
.	.	TRBV18	TRBJ1-1	CASSPDGSTEAFF	TGTGCCAGCTCACCAGACGGGTCCACTGAAGCTTTCTTT
.	.	TRBV3-1/TRBV3-2	TRBJ1-5	CASSQDYNGGISNQPQHF	TGTGCCAGCAGCCAAGATTATAATGGGGGGATTAGCAATCAGCCCCAGCATTTT